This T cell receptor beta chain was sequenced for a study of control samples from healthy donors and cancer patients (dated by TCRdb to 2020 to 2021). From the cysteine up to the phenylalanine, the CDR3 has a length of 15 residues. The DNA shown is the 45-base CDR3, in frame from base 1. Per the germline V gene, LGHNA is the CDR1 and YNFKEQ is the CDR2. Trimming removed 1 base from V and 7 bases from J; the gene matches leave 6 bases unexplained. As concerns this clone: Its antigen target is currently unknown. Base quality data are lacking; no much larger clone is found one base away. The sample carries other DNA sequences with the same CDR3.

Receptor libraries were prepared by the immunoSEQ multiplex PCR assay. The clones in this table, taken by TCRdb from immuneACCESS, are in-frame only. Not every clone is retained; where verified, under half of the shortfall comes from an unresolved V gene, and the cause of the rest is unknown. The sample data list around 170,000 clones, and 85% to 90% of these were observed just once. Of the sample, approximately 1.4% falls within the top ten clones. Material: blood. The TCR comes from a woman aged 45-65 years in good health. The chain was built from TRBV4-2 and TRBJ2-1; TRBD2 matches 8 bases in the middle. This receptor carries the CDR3 CASSQVGTSANEQFF. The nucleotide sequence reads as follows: TGTGCCAGCAGCCAAGTGGGGACTAGTGCTAATGAGCAGTTCTTC.